The next 27 T cell receptor beta chains were all read from a single sample in a study of shared clonotypes between healthy human individuals. Method: immunoSEQ multiplex PCR; TCRdb's copy keeps in-frame clones and lacks some. The sample consists of about 2.2 million clones, 80% to 95% of them appearing once. Naive CD8 cells comprised CD45RO-negative, CCR7-positively selected cells, excluding terminally differentiated effector memory CD45RA+ cells. The sample consisted of naive CD8+ T cells from PBMCs. All receptors come from a man between 18 and 29 years old in good health. Some clones in this sample may be carry-over from other donors' samples.

The chain combines TRBV7-2 with TRBJ2-7; 10 bases are a match to TRBD2. Trimming removed 4 bases from V and 3 bases from J; junction bases left unmatched: 6. The germline gives CDR1 SGHTA, CDR2 FQGNSA. The CDR3 covers 15 residues. CDR3 sequence (DNA): TGTGCCAGCAGCTGGACTAGCGGACGAATCTACGAGCAGTACTTC. It codes for CASSWTSGRIYEQYF.

This clone has just one count. The V and J genes are TRBV5-6 and TRBJ2-7; D unclear. This CDR3 has 13 amino acids. In germline, CDR1 is SGHDT, CDR2 YYEEEE. V was clipped by 1 base and J by 3 bases, with 8 bases between them. The CDR3 sequence: CASSLFTGYEQYF. The CDR3 DNA reads as TGTGCCAGCAGCTTGTTTACGGGCTACGAGCAGTACTTC.

Only one count was recorded for this clone. The chain joins TRBV14 to TRBJ1-2; 7 bases agree with TRBD1. The germline CDR1 and CDR2 sequences are SGHDN and FVKESK. V was clipped by 0 bases and J by 3 bases; unmatched bases: 7. The CDR3 extends over 16 amino acids. The CDR3 spells CASSQENRGVYYGYTF. In DNA form, the CDR3 reads TGTGCCAGCAGCCAAGAGAACAGGGGAGTCTACTATGGCTACACCTTC. Full variable domain (rest looked up from reference TRBV14 and TRBJ1-2): EAGVTQFPSHSVIEKGQTVTLRCDPISGHDNLYWYRRVMGKEIKFLLHFVKESKQDESGMPNNRFLAERTGGTYSTLKVQPAELEDSGVYFCASSQENRGVYYGYTFGSGTRLTVV.

The V and J genes are TRBV6-5 and TRBJ2-3; the D gene is possibly TRBD2 (6 bases). Trimming pared 0 bases from V and 8 bases from J, leaving 18 bases between. Germline lookup yields CDR1 MNHEY and CDR2 SVGAGI. The CDR3 contains 16 residues. The CDR3 loop reads CASSYSLKLAGGTQYF. The CDR3 DNA is TGTGCCAGCAGTTACTCCCTAAAACTAGCCGGCGGTACGCAGTATTTT.

The gene calls are TRBV7-2 and TRBJ2-1; D is tentatively TRBD1 or TRBD2 (5 bases each). V was clipped by 3 bases and J by 4 bases, with 10 bases between them. Germline CDR1 is SGHTA and CDR2 is FQGNSA. The CDR3 consists of 14 residues. The CDR3 reads CASSLGPQYNEQFF. The CDR3 DNA sequence: TGTGCCAGCAGCTTGGGACCCCAATACAATGAGCAGTTCTTC.

This chain links TRBV28 with TRBJ2-5; 9 bases agree with TRBD2. V dropped 6 bases and J dropped 4; count of bases not matched to a gene: 6. The CDR3 consists of 14 residues. The germline V gene encodes CDR1 MDHEN and CDR2 SYDVKM. For the CDR3, the DNA is TGTGCCAGCAGCGGCGGGAGGGCCGGAGAGACCCAGTACTTC. Its translation is CASSGGRAGETQYF.

As for this clone: The sample holds other DNA sequences that translate to the same CDR3. The chain recombines TRBV30 with TRBJ2-7; 8 bases are a match to TRBD2. Losses at the gene ends were 0 bases for V and 2 bases for J; bases not matched to a gene: 0. Germline V CDR1 and CDR2: GTSNPN, SVGIG (reference sequence). This CDR3 comprises 13 residues. The CDR3 sequence: CAWSVSGAYEQYF. CDR3 nucleotides: TGTGCCTGGAGTGTTAGCGGGGCCTACGAGCAGTACTTC.

The chain is built from TRBV7-2 and TRBJ2-2, with D maybe TRBD1 (6 bases). V lost 10 bases and J 4 bases, leaving 19 bases between the germline ends. Germline CDR1 SGHTA, CDR2 FQGNSA. This CDR3 contains 15 residues. CDR3 sequence (DNA): TGTGCCACCTCAACCTCGACAGGTCCCACCGGGGAGCTGTTTTTT. This translates into CATSTSTGPTGELFF.

The genes are TRBV6-5 and TRBJ1-4; D unresolved. Per germline, CDR1 MNHEY and CDR2 SVGAGI. The CDR3 covers 12 residues. V was pared by 5 bases and J by 6 bases, with 7 bases between. CDR3 protein: CASSTLDEKLFF. The CDR3 DNA is TGTGCCAGCAGTACATTAGATGAAAAACTGTTTTTT.

Only a few counts were recorded for this clone. V is TRBV27 and J is TRBJ2-7; 7 bases match TRBD1. V was clipped by 10 bases and J by 2 bases; unmatched bases: 11. Germline-derived CDR1 and CDR2 are MNHEY and SMNVEV (reference sequence). There are 14 residues in the CDR3. The CDR3 loop is CATKTDRVAYEQYF. The CDR3 region has the DNA TGTGCCACCAAAACCGACAGGGTTGCCTACGAGCAGTACTTC.

The chain has TRBV10-1 and TRBJ2-3; possibly TRBD1 or TRBD2 for D (5 bases each). Germline CDR1 WNHNN, CDR2 SYGVQD (reference sequence). V lost 7 bases and J lost 6, with 14 bases in between. The CDR3 runs to 13 residues. The CDR3: CASTKGPGDTQYF. CDR3 coding DNA: TGCGCCAGCACCAAGGGGCCGGGGGATACGCAGTATTTT.

This clone came up a few times. The chain employs TRBV30 and TRBJ1-1, with 9 bases lining up with TRBD1. Trimming cost V 2 bases and J 3 bases; bases outside gene matches: 4. The CDR3 sequence is 14 residues long. Germline CDR1 GTSNPN, CDR2 SVGIG (reference sequence). The CDR3 is CAWSIGTGHTEAFF. The CDR3 DNA follows: TGTGCCTGGAGTATCGGGACAGGGCACACTGAAGCTTTCTTT.

The V gene is TRBV5-1, the J gene TRBJ2-1; 12 bases align to TRBD2. Germline V gene sequence: CDR1 SGHRS, CDR2 YFSETQ. V shed 4 bases and J 9 bases; nucleotides not matched to a gene: 14. The CDR3 length is 17 residues. The CDR3 nucleotides are TGCGCCAGCAGCACTGGACTAGCGGGGCCCTCGGGCGGTGAGCAGTTCTTC. Its translation is CASSTGLAGPSGGEQFF.

The V and J genes are TRBV9 and TRBJ1-1, with D possibly being TRBD1 (5 bases). The CDR3 spans 16 residues. V lost 0 bases to trimming and J lost 4 bases, with 16 bases between them. Germline V gives CDR1 SGDLS, CDR2 YYNGEE. The CDR3 DNA reads TGTGCCAGCAGCGTAGGAGGAGGGGCCGGGGGCACTGAAGCTTTCTTT. Translation: CASSVGGGAGGTEAFF.

The rearrangement joins TRBV5-4 to TRBJ2-2, with D tentatively TRBD2 (5 bases). The V gene lost 2 bases and the J gene lost 5 bases, with 19 bases spanning the gap. The CDR3 spans 17 residues. Per the germline V gene, CDR1 is SGHNT and CDR2 is YYREEE (reference sequence). CDR3 sequence: CASSLLGFRSRTGELFF. CDR3 DNA: TGTGCCAGCAGCTTACTAGGGTTCCGATCGAGGACCGGGGAGCTGTTTTTT.

The genes are TRBV25-1 and TRBJ2-7; D may be TRBD1 or TRBD2 (6 bases each). This CDR3 has 13 amino acids. Trimming stripped 5 bases from V and 6 bases from J, with 14 bases between. CDR1 and CDR2 (germline): MGHDK, SYGVNS. The CDR3 region has the DNA TGTGCCAGCAGTCCTACAGGGACTCTCGAGCAGTACTTC. As protein: CASSPTGTLEQYF.

This chain joins TRBV7-8 and TRBJ2-1; D uncertain. CDR3 size: 13 residues. Germline assignment: CDR1 SGHVS and CDR2 FQNEAQ. Trimming left V 3 bases short and J 8 bases short, with 11 bases between. CDR3 protein: CASSFVPADEQFF. The CDR3 DNA reads TGTGCCAGCAGCTTCGTTCCCGCCGATGAGCAGTTCTTC.

Written as DNA, the CDR3 is TGCGCCAGCAGCTGGCCGAGGGGCGCGGGAGGGCCGGGGAGCTACAATGAGCAGTTCTTC. The encoded protein is CASSWPRGAGGPGSYNEQFF. The V gene is TRBV5-1, the J gene TRBJ2-1; TRBD2 matches at 9 bases. Germline lookup yields CDR1 SGHRS and CDR2 YFSETQ. The CDR3 spans 20 residues. With 3 bases clipped from V and 3 bases from J, the junction kept 19 bases outside the gene matches. Using reference TRBV5-1 and TRBJ2-1 for the parts outside the CDR3, the full variable domain is KAGVTQTPRYLIKTRGQQVTLSCSPISGHRSVSWYQQTPGQGLQFLFEYFSETQRNKGNFPGRFSGRQFSNSRSEMNVSTLELGDSALYLCASSWPRGAGGPGSYNEQFFGPGTRLTVL.

The chain joins TRBV9 to TRBJ2-7; 9 nucleotides align to TRBD1. Germline-derived CDR1 and CDR2 are SGDLS and YYNGEE. With V trimmed by 4 bases and J by 6 bases, 11 bases remained unmatched. CDR3 length equals 15 residues. This CDR3 reads CASSYTGTGSAEQYF. CDR3 bases: TGTGCCAGCAGCTACACCGGGACAGGGAGTGCCGAGCAGTACTTC.

This clone was observed a handful of times. The sample carries other DNA sequences with the same CDR3. The CDR3 DNA follows: TGTGCCAGCAGCTTAGCAGACCAGCCCCAGCATTTT. Translation: CASSLADQPQHF. The chain recombines TRBV7-9 with TRBJ1-5, with no clear D. The ends were cut back, 0 bases at V and 7 bases at J, with 4 bases in the middle. The CDR3 spans 12 residues. Germline V gene data show CDR1 as SEHNR and CDR2 as FQNEAQ (reference sequence).

The chain employs TRBV6-1 and TRBJ2-1, with D possibly being TRBD1 (6 bases). The CDR3 covers 16 residues. CDR1 is MNHNS and CDR2 is SASEGT in the germline V gene. The V and J ends lost 2 bases and 0 bases respectively, with 11 bases between them. The CDR3 nucleotides read TGTGCCAGCAGTGAAAGTCTGGACAGCTCCTACAATGAGCAGTTCTTC. Its protein product is CASSESLDSSYNEQFF.

The chain carries TRBV9 and TRBJ1-3; D uncertain. The V end was cut by 1 base, the J end by 1 base, with 6 bases between. Germline lookup yields CDR1 SGDLS and CDR2 YYNGEE. The CDR3 is made up of 14 amino acids. Here the CDR3 reads CASSVWGSGNTIYF. The CDR3 DNA is TGTGCCAGCAGCGTATGGGGTTCTGGAAACACCATATATTTT.

The chain carries TRBV4-1 and TRBJ1-1, with TRBD1 as a possible D gene (5 bases). The length of the CDR3 is 16 residues. With 0 bases removed from V and 5 bases from J, the gap between germline ends came to 16 bases. Germline loops: CDR1 MGHRA, CDR2 YSYEKL. CDR3 residues: CASSQESTRVGTEAFF. For the CDR3, the DNA is TGCGCCAGCAGCCAAGAAAGCACCAGGGTGGGGACTGAAGCTTTCTTT.

The chain combines TRBV28 with TRBJ2-1, with a possible D match to TRBD2 (6 bases). The CDR3 is 13 amino acids. Trimming shortened V by 5 bases and J by 7 bases, and 12 bases separated the two germline ends. The germline CDR1 and CDR2 sequences are MDHEN and SYDVKM. This chain's CDR3 is CASSLYRENEQFF. For the CDR3, the DNA is TGTGCCAGCAGTCTGTACCGGGAGAATGAGCAGTTCTTC.

This chain links TRBV10-3 with TRBJ2-7; 9 nucleotides line up with TRBD2. Germline lookup yields CDR1 ENHRY and CDR2 SYGVKD. This CDR3 spans 17 amino acids. Unmatched junction bases numbered 13, after V lost 5 bases and J lost 2 bases. The CDR3 nucleotides are TGTGCCATCAGTCCCCCGGCGGCTAGCGGGATGACCTACGAGCAGTACTTC. Protein: CAISPPAASGMTYEQYF.

The chain carries TRBV6-6 and TRBJ2-3; D may correspond to TRBD1 or TRBD2 (5 bases each). Germline V CDR1 and CDR2: MNHNY, SVGAGI (reference sequence). V dropped 5 bases and J dropped 6 bases, with 15 bases sitting between them. The CDR3 is 14 amino acids. This CDR3 reads CASSTGTRLDTQYF. CDR3 bases: TGTGCCAGCAGTACCGGGACCAGACTTGATACGCAGTATTTT.

This clone has only one observation. The CDR3 spells CASRKLQGVDEQFF. In DNA form, the CDR3 reads TGTGCCAGCAGAAAGCTACAGGGGGTCGATGAGCAGTTCTTC. The chain employs TRBV2 and TRBJ2-1, with 8 bases aligning to TRBD1. Germline loops: CDR1 SNHLY, CDR2 FYNNEI. This CDR3 is built from 14 residues. Germline trimming cut 6 bases from V and 8 bases from J; bases unmatched to any gene: 9.